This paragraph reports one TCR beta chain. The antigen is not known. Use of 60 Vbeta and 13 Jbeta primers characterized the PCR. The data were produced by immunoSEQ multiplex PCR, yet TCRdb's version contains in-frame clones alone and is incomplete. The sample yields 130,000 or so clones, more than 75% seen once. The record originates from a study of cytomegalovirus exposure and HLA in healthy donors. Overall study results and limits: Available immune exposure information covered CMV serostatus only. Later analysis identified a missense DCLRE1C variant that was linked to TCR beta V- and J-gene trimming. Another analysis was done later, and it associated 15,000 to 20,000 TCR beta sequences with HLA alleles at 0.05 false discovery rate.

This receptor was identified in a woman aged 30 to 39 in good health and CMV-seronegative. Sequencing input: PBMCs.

This CDR3 reads CASSSPGLAGPTDTQYF. As DNA, the CDR3 is TGTGCCAGCAGCTCGCCGGGACTAGCGGGGCCAACAGATACGCAGTATTTT. The rearrangement uses TRBV7-2 and TRBJ2-3; 13 nucleotides align to TRBD2. The CDR3 consists of 17 residues. The junction had 7 bases not matched to a gene; V was cut back by 4 bases and J by 3 bases. CDR1 is SGHTA and CDR2 is FQGNSA in the germline V gene.